What follows are 30 T cell receptor beta chains derived from one specimen sequenced in a study of blood T cell repertoires in COVID-19. Sequenced by immunoSEQ multiplex PCR; TCRdb stores in-frame clones only, minus some. The data show around 220,000 clones, roughly 84% seen once. Specimen: PBMCs or T cells enriched from blood (not recorded which). These receptor sequences come from a woman aged 40 to 50 who had recovered from COVID-19.

The chain has TRBV7-9 and TRBJ2-2; tentative D call: TRBD2 (6 bases). In germline, CDR1 is SEHNR, CDR2 FQNEAQ (reference sequence). The CDR3 length is 17 residues. The V end lost 5 bases, the J end lost 4 bases, and 20 bases lay between the germline ends. The CDR3 sequence is CASSPSWREVITGELFF. The DNA for the CDR3 is TGTGCCAGCAGCCCATCCTGGAGGGAGGTAATCACCGGGGAGCTGTTTTTT. Full variable domain (missing parts from reference TRBV7-9 and TRBJ2-2): DTGVSQNPRHKITKRGQNVTFRCDPISEHNRLYWYRQTLGQGPEFLTYFQNEAQLEKSRLLSDRFSAERPKGSFSTLEIQRTEQGDSAMYLCASSPSWREVITGELFFGEGSRLTVL.

CDR3 amino acids: CASSPSERGLPDTQYF. As DNA, the CDR3 is TGTGCCAGCTCACCCTCCGAGCGGGGATTGCCAGATACGCAGTATTTT. The V call is TRBV18, the J call TRBJ2-3; TRBD2 matches at 7 bases. The CDR3 contains 16 residues. Germline assignment: CDR1 KGHSH and CDR2 LQKENI. V was pared by 3 bases and J by 4 bases, with 10 bases of the junction left unmatched.

J is TRBJ1-1 and V is TRBV7-3; 7 bases are a match to TRBD1. V trimming: 5 bases; J trimming: 2 bases; junction bases outside the gene matches: 5. The CDR3 extends over 14 amino acids. Germline CDR1 SGHTA, CDR2 FQGTGA. CDR3 nucleotide sequence: TGTGCCAGCAGCCCCAGGGGGTTTAACACTGAAGCTTTCTTT. This gives the protein CASSPRGFNTEAFF.

The gene calls are TRBV15 and TRBJ2-2; weak D call: TRBD2 (6 bases). In germline, CDR1 is LNHNV, CDR2 YYDKDF (reference sequence). Deletions cut 8 bases from V and 1 base from J, with 11 bases between. The CDR3 runs to 14 residues. This chain's CDR3 is CATRRGGNTGELFF. CDR3 DNA sequence: TGTGCCACCCGAAGGGGAGGGAACACCGGGGAGCTGTTTTTT.

The rearrangement links TRBV29-1 to TRBJ1-1; D is unclear. The germline gives CDR1 SQVTM, CDR2 ANQGSEA. CDR3 length: 13 residues. Trimming took 1 base from V and 5 from J, leaving 11 bases between them. The CDR3: CSVEGRARTEAFF. CDR3 DNA sequence: TGCAGCGTTGAAGGTAGAGCCAGGACTGAAGCTTTCTTT. The full variable domain, with the rest looked up from reference TRBV29-1 and TRBJ1-1, is SAVISQKPSRDICQRGTSLTIQCQVDSQVTMMFWYRQQPGQSLTLIATANQGSEATYESGFVIDKFPISRPNLTFSTLTVSNMSPEDSSIYLCSVEGRARTEAFFGQGTRLTVV.

The gene calls are TRBV29-1 and TRBJ2-5, with 12 bases matching TRBD1. V trimming: 3 bases; J trimming: 5 bases; junction bases outside the gene matches: 1. Per the germline V gene, CDR1 is SQVTM and CDR2 is ANQGSEA. This CDR3 comprises 13 residues. The CDR3 region has the DNA TGCAGCGTTGAGGGGACAGGGGGCGAGACCCAGTACTTC. This codes for CSVEGTGGETQYF. Full variable domain (remainder filled in from reference TRBV29-1 and TRBJ2-5): SAVISQKPSRDICQRGTSLTIQCQVDSQVTMMFWYRQQPGQSLTLIATANQGSEATYESGFVIDKFPISRPNLTFSTLTVSNMSPEDSSIYLCSVEGTGGETQYFGPGTRLLVL.

The DNA of the CDR3 is TGTGCCAGCTCACCGCGGGACAGGCATACTGAAAAACTGTTTTTT. It encodes CASSPRDRHTEKLFF. The chain has TRBV18 and TRBJ1-4; the match to TRBD1 covers 8 bases. The ends lost 3 bases at V and 7 bases at J; junction bases unmatched: 7. Per the germline V gene, CDR1 is KGHSH and CDR2 is LQKENI. The CDR3 has 15 amino acids.

The chain uses TRBV7-2 and TRBJ1-2, with 9 nucleotides matching TRBD1. Germline loops: CDR1 SGHTA, CDR2 FQGNSA. With V trimmed by 5 bases and J by 2 bases, 3 bases remained unmatched. The CDR3 spans 14 residues. Written as DNA, the CDR3 is TGTGCCAGCAGCGCCGGACAGGGGAACTATGGCTACACCTTC. Amino acids: CASSAGQGNYGYTF.

The J gene is TRBJ2-3, the V gene TRBV18, with D possibly matching TRBD2 (5 bases). CDR3 size: 17 residues. Looked up from germline, CDR1 is KGHSH and CDR2 is LQKENI. V dropped 2 bases and J dropped 4 bases, with 19 bases sitting between them. The CDR3 region is CASSPYPSGKRADTQYF. CDR3 DNA sequence: TGTGCCAGCTCACCATACCCATCGGGGAAAAGGGCAGATACGCAGTATTTT.

The chain links TRBV19 to TRBJ1-2, with 11 bases fitting TRBD1. CDR1 is LNHDA, CDR2 SQIVND, per germline (reference sequence). The V segment lost 7 bases and the J segment 5 bases; nucleotides outside the gene matches: 9. The CDR3 extends over 15 amino acids. CDR3: CASKYRDRGNYGYTF. The CDR3 region has the DNA TGTGCCAGTAAATATAGGGACAGGGGGAATTATGGCTACACCTTC. The variable domain in full, with the rest retrieved from reference TRBV19 and TRBJ1-2, is DGGITQSPKYLFRKEGQNVTLSCEQNLNHDAMYWYRQDPGQGLRLIYYSQIVNDFQKGDIAEGYSVSREKKESFPLTVTSAQKNPTAFYLCASKYRDRGNYGYTFGSGTRLTVV.

This chain joins TRBV11-2 and TRBJ1-3; D perhaps matches TRBD1 (6 bases). The germline V and J ends were trimmed by 2 bases and 2 bases, with 13 bases remaining between them. Germline lookup yields CDR1 SGHAT and CDR2 FQNNGV. CDR3 length: 16 residues. The CDR3 is CASSLYVGATGNTIYF. The CDR3 nucleotides read TGTGCCAGCAGCTTATATGTGGGGGCGACTGGAAACACCATATATTTT. The full variable domain, with the rest looked up from reference TRBV11-2 and TRBJ1-3, is EAGVAQSPRYKIIEKRQSVAFWCNPISGHATLYWYQQILGQGPKLLIQFQNNGVVDDSQLPKDRFSAERLKGVDSTLKIQPAKLEDSAVYLCASSLYVGATGNTIYFGEGSWLTVV.

The rearrangement uses TRBV5-1 and TRBJ2-3; 9 nucleotides line up with TRBD2. Trimming cost V 0 bases and J 2 bases; bases outside gene matches: 4. This CDR3 is 16 amino acids long. Germline CDR1 reads SGHRS; CDR2 reads YFSETQ. The CDR3 is CASSLELAGITDTQYF. The DNA of the CDR3 is TGCGCCAGCAGCTTGGAGCTAGCGGGAATCACAGATACGCAGTATTTT.

V usage is TRBV27 and J usage is TRBJ2-2; 14 positions match TRBD2. The CDR3 is made up of 17 amino acids. Trimming removed 6 bases from V and 3 bases from J; junction bases left unmatched: 6. In germline, CDR1 is MNHEY, CDR2 SMNVEV (reference sequence). The CDR3 nucleotides read TGTGCCAGCAGGGGGACTAGCGGGAGTATATACACCGGGGAGCTGTTTTTT. Residues: CASRGTSGSIYTGELFF.

This chain uses TRBV28 with TRBJ2-2; 11 bases are shared with TRBD2. This CDR3 contains 15 residues. Germline trimming cut 3 bases from V and 7 bases from J; bases unmatched to any gene: 4. CDR1 MDHEN and CDR2 SYDVKM come from the germline V gene. CDR3: CASSFSGRAIGELFF. As DNA, the CDR3 is TGTGCCAGCAGTTTTAGCGGGAGGGCCATCGGGGAGCTGTTTTTT. The full variable domain, its missing parts supplied by reference TRBV28 and TRBJ2-2, is DVKVTQSSRYLVKRTGEKVFLECVQDMDHENMFWYRQDPGLGLRLIYFSYDVKMKEKGDIPEGYSVSREKKERFSLILESASTNQTSMYLCASSFSGRAIGELFFGEGSRLTVL.

The J gene is TRBJ2-3, the V gene TRBV16, with 8 bases that match TRBD1. CDR3 length: 16 amino acids. V dropped 0 bases and J dropped 4; count of bases not matched to a gene: 6. CDR1 is KGHSY and CDR2 is FQNENV in the germline V gene. Here the CDR3 DNA reads TGTGCCAGCAGCCAATCGTCAGGACAGGGTGCAGATACGCAGTATTTT. It yields the protein CASSQSSGQGADTQYF.

V is TRBV7-2 and J is TRBJ2-7; maybe TRBD1 (6 bases). The length of the CDR3 is 14 residues. Germline V gene sequence: CDR1 SGHTA, CDR2 FQGNSA. Trimming took off 8 bases at V and 4 bases at J, with 18 bases between the two ends. CDR3 nucleotide sequence: TGTGCCAGCTCCTTCAGGGGCTGGGCATACGAGCAGTACTTC. Encoded protein: CASSFRGWAYEQYF.

With respect to this clone: This likely comes from a read error, as the CDR3 has no conserved phenylalanine or tryptophan at its end. It is unclear where the CDR3 begins or ends on the DNA, so no DNA is shown, and the CDR3 is as TCRdb lists it. The chain recombines TRBV27 with TRBJ2-7; the D call of TRBD2 is as the table states it, not checked on the DNA. Germline CDR1 reads MNHEY; CDR2 reads SMNVEV (reference sequence). Ends included, the CDR3 has 14 residues. CDR3 region: CASRKLFGGRAPSA.

The chain joins TRBV19 to TRBJ1-4; D gene ambiguous. The V gene lost 4 bases and the J gene lost 5 bases, with 8 bases spanning the gap. Germline V gene data show CDR1 as LNHDA and CDR2 as SQIVND (reference sequence). The CDR3 length is 13 residues. Here the CDR3 reads CASSRGWNEKLFF. The CDR3 DNA is TGTGCCAGTAGTAGAGGGTGGAATGAAAAACTGTTTTTT. Using reference TRBV19 and TRBJ1-4 for the parts outside the CDR3, the full variable domain is DGGITQSPKYLFRKEGQNVTLSCEQNLNHDAMYWYRQDPGQGLRLIYYSQIVNDFQKGDIAEGYSVSREKKESFPLTVTSAQKNPTAFYLCASSRGWNEKLFFGSGTQLSVL.

The CDR3 loop is CSVNVGFAYEQYF. Here the CDR3 DNA reads TGCAGCGTTAACGTCGGGTTTGCCTACGAGCAGTACTTC. The chain carries TRBV29-1 and TRBJ2-7; unclear D gene. Germline CDR1 reads SQVTM; CDR2 reads ANQGSEA. The CDR3 loop spans 13 amino acids. V lost 5 bases and J lost 2, with 13 bases in between.

This sequence joins TRBV23-1 and TRBJ2-7, with 10 bases lining up with TRBD1. TRBV23-1 falls under the ORF class, with uncertain function. V was pared by 6 bases and J by 9 bases, with 14 bases of the junction left unmatched. The CDR3 is 15 amino acids. CDR3 sequence (DNA): TGCGCCAGCAGCCCAGACAGGGGGCGCTTCTTGGGGCAGTACGTC. Translated, it gives CASSPDRGRFLGQYV.

This chain joins TRBV7-8 and TRBJ1-1, with D perhaps matching TRBD1 (5 bases). Between the trimmed V and J ends, which lost 0 bases and 1 base, there was a span of 12 bases. This CDR3 comprises 16 residues. The germline CDR1 and CDR2 sequences are SGHVS and FQNEAQ. The CDR3 bases are TGTGCCAGCAGCTTAGCGCCAGGCCAGGGGAACACTGAAGCTTTCTTT. Translating gives CASSLAPGQGNTEAFF. Full variable domain (rest looked up from reference TRBV7-8 and TRBJ1-1): GAGVSQSPRYKVAKRGQDVALRCDPISGHVSLFWYQQALGQGPEFLTYFQNEAQLDKSGLPSDRFFAERPEGSVSTLKIQRTQQEDSAVYLCASSLAPGQGNTEAFFGQGTRLTVV.

The genes are TRBV3-1 (or the pseudogene TRBV3-2) and TRBJ1-1, with D possibly TRBD1 on 6 matching bases. The length of the CDR3 is 15 residues. Germline CDR1 LGHDT, CDR2 YNNKEL (reference sequence). V lost 0 bases and J 7 bases, leaving 15 bases between the germline ends. The CDR3 DNA is TGTGCCAGCAGCCAAGAAGCTGGACAGTTGGTTGAAGCTTTCTTT. Amino acid sequence: CASSQEAGQLVEAFF.

The chain employs TRBV7-9 and TRBJ1-2; TRBD1 is a possible D gene (6 bases). Per germline, CDR1 SEHNR and CDR2 FQNEAQ (reference sequence). The ends were cut back, 5 bases at V and 4 bases at J, with 14 bases in the middle. The CDR3 has 14 residues. The CDR3 here is CASSPGTSSYGYTF. The CDR3, as DNA: TGTGCCAGCAGCCCGGGGACATCCTCCTATGGCTACACCTTC.

As DNA, the CDR3 is TGTGCCAGCAGCTTAGGAGAGACTAGGCCCGGAAACACCATATATTTT. As protein: CASSLGETRPGNTIYF. V and J are TRBV7-6 and TRBJ1-3; D is undetermined. CDR3 length: 16 amino acids. The germline CDR1 and CDR2 sequences are SGHVS and FNYEAQ. Trimming took 1 base from V and 4 from J, leaving 14 bases between them.

This rearrangement joins TRBV7-2 to TRBJ1-4, with TRBD1 identical over 8 bases. There are 15 residues in the CDR3. Germline-derived CDR1 and CDR2 are SGHTA and FQGNSA. J gave up 6 bases and V 7 bases, and 10 bases lay outside the gene matches. In DNA, the CDR3 is TGTGCCAGCATCCTAGGGGACAGGATAGATGAAAAACTGTTTTTT. Encoded protein: CASILGDRIDEKLFF.

This sequence joins TRBV2 and TRBJ1-1; possible D gene TRBD1, 5 bases. The CDR3 consists of 13 residues. From germline, CDR1 is SNHLY and CDR2 FYNNEI. V lost 5 bases and J lost 3, with 10 bases in between. CDR3 loop: CASSPVQDTEAFF. The CDR3 DNA sequence: TGTGCCAGCAGTCCGGTACAGGACACTGAAGCTTTCTTT.

The V gene is TRBV29-1, the J gene TRBJ2-1; D remains unclear. The CDR3 extends over 13 amino acids. Germline loops: CDR1 SQVTM, CDR2 ANQGSEA. V lost 4 bases to trimming and J lost 4 bases, with 11 bases between them. The CDR3 loop reads CSVAASRYNEQFF. CDR3 sequence (DNA): TGCAGCGTTGCCGCCAGCAGGTACAATGAGCAGTTCTTC.

The chain joins TRBV14 to TRBJ1-2; 8 bases agree with TRBD1. Unmatched junction bases numbered 6, after V lost 2 bases and J lost 4 bases. Germline V CDR1 and CDR2: SGHDN, FVKESK. The CDR3 runs 15 residues. In DNA form, the CDR3 reads TGTGCCAGCAGCCAAAGACAGGGGTCTCTCTATGGCTACACCTTC. This codes for CASSQRQGSLYGYTF.

This clone has a single count. The rearrangement links TRBV7-3 to TRBJ2-3, with D possibly TRBD2 on 5 matching bases. CDR1 and CDR2 (germline): SGHTA, FQGTGA. Deletions cut 2 bases from V and 2 bases from J, with 26 bases between. This CDR3 contains 20 residues. CDR3 protein: CASSLLTFLADDRYTDTQYF. CDR3 DNA sequence: TGTGCCAGCAGCTTATTAACTTTCCTAGCAGACGATCGATACACAGATACGCAGTATTTT.

CDR3 in amino acids: CASSYRDTPKETQYF. The DNA for the CDR3 is TGTGCCAGCAGTTATCGGGACACTCCTAAGGAGACCCAGTACTTC. The chain carries TRBV6-2 or TRBV6-3 and TRBJ2-5; D is possibly TRBD1 (6 bases). The V end lost 3 bases, the J end lost 5 bases, and 16 bases lay between the germline ends. The CDR3 totals 15 residues. Germline V lookup: CDR1 MNHEY, CDR2 SVGEGT.